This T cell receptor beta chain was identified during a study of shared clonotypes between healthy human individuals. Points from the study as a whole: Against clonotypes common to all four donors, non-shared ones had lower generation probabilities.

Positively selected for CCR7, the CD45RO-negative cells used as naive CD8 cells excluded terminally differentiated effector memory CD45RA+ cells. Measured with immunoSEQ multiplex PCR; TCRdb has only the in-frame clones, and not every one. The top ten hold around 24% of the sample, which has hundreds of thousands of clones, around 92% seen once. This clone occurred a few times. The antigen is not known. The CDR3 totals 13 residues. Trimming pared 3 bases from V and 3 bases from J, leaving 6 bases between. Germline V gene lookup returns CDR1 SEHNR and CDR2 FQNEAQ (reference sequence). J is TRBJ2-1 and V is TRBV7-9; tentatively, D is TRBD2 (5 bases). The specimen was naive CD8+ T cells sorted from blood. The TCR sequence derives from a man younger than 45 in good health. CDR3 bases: TGTGCCAGCAGCTTTGGAGGCTACAATGAGCAGTTCTTC. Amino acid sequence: CASSFGGYNEQFF. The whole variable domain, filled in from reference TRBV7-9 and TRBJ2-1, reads DTGVSQNPRHKITKRGQNVTFRCDPISEHNRLYWYRQTLGQGPEFLTYFQNEAQLEKSRLLSDRFSAERPKGSFSTLEIQRTEQGDSAMYLCASSFGGYNEQFFGPGTRLTVL.